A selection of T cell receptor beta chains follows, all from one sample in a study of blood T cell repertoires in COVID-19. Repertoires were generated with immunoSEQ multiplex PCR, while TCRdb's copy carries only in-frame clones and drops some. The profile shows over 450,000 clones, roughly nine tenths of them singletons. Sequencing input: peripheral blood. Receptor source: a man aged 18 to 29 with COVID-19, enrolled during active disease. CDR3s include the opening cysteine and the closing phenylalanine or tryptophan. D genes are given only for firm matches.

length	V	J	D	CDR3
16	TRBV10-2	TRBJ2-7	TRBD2	CASTPGLANSGREQYF
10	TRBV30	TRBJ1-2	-	CAWSGTYYTF
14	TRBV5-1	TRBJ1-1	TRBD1	CASSWDRGDTEAFF
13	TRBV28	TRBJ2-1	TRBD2	CASSLGSGIEQFF
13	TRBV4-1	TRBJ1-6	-	CASSQGIDSPLHF
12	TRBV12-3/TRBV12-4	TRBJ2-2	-	CASRQGLGELFF
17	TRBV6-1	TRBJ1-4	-	CASSESLVDRSNEKLFF
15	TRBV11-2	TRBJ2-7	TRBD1	CASSYLPGQGGEQYF
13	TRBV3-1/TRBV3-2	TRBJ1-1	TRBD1	CASSLGQGTEAFF
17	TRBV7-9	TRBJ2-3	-	CASSPGWTPPSTDTQYF
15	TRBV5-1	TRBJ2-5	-	CASSPHGTFQETQYF
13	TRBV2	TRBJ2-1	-	CASSEGGSNEQFF
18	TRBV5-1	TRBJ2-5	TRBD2	CASSLSLLAGMMKETQYF
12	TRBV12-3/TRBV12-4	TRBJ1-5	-	CASSRPGQPQHF
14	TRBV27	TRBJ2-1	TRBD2	CASSFGTTDTEQFF
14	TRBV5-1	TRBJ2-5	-	CASSLTAYQETQYF
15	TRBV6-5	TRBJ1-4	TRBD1	CASKLARTGNEKLFF
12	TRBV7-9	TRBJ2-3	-	CASSPRVDTQYF
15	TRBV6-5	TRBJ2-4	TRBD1	CASGQGRAAKNIQYF
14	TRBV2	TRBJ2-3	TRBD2	CASMVAGFTDTQYF
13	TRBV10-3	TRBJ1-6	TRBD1	CAMGDRDNSPLHF
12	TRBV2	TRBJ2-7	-	CASSDLGYEQYF
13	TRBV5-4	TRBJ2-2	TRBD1	CASSLGQGGELFF
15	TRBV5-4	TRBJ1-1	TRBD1	CASSFQTGTGEGAFF
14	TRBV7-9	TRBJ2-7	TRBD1	CASSSRQGRGEQYF
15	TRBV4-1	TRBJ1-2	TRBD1	CASSQVMGQFYGYTF
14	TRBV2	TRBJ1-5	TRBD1	CASRGDSLNQPQHF
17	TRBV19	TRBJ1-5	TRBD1	CASSPYTDRGPNQPQHF
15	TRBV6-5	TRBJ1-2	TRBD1	CASSYGTGQDYGYTF
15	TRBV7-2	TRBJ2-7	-	CASSSDGLISYEQYF
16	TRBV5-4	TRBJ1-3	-	CASSSLGSGLGNTIYF
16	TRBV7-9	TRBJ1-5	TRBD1	CASSLGTGTSNQPQHF
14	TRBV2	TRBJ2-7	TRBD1	CASRKGQGGWEQYF
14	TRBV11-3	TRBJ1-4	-	CASSLIQGDEKLFF
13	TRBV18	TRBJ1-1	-	CASSPVANTEAFF
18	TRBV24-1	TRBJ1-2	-	CATSDFGRGALPNYGYTF
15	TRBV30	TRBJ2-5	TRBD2	CAWTSGRVWGETQYF
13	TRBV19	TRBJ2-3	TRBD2	CASSISGGDTQYF
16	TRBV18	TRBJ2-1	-	CASSRDWATFLDEQFF
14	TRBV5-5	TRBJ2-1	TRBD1	CASSWDREGNEQFF
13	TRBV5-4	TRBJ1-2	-	CASTYSANYGYTF